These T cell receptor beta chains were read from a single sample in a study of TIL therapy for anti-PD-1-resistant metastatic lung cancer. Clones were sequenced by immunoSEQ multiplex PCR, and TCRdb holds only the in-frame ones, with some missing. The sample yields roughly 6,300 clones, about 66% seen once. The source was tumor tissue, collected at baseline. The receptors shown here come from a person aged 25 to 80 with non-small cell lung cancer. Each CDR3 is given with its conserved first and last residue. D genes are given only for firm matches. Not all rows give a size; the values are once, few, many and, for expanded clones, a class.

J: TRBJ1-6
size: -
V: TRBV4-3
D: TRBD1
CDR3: CASSQASGTGGEPLHF
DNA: TGCGCCAGCAGCCAAGCTTCCGGGACAGGGGGCGAACCCCTCCACTTT

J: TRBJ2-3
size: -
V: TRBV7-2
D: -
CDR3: CASSDVRGLGQYF
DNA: TGTGCCAGCAGCGACGTGAGGGGCCTGGGGCAGTATTTT

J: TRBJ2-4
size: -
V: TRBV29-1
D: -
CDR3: CSVVQNIQYF
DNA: TGCAGCGTAGTCCAAAACATTCAGTACTTC

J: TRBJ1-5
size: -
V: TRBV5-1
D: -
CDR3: CAIPQRGQPQHF
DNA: TGCGCCATCCCACAACGGGGTCAGCCCCAGCATTTT

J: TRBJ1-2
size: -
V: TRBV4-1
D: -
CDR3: CASSPSGDSLNGYTF
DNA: TGCGCCAGCAGCCCCTCGGGTGACAGCTTAAATGGCTACACCTTC

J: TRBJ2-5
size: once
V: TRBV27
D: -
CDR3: CASSLRFHRDIQYF
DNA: TGTGCCAGCAGTTTAAGGTTTCACCGGGACATCCAGTACTTC

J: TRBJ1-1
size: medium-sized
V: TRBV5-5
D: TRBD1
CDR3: CASSWDSSYTEAFF
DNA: TGTGCCAGCAGCTGGGACAGTTCCTACACTGAAGCTTTCTTT

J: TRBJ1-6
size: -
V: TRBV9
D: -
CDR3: CASSPQTGRLHF
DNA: TGTGCCAGCAGCCCCCAGACTGGCAGGCTCCACTTT

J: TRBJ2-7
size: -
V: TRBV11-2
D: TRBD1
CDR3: CASSLVRGTGGEQYF
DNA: TGTGCCAGCAGCTTAGTTCGCGGGACAGGGGGCGAGCAGTACTTC

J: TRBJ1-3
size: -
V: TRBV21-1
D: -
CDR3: CASSKGGGTLISGNTIYF
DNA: TGTGCCAGCAGCAAAGGAGGCGGGACACTAATCTCTGGAAACACCATATATTTT

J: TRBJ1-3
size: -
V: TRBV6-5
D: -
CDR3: CASSLGGAGGNTIYF
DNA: TGTGCCAGCAGTTTAGGAGGGGCGGGTGGAAACACCATATATTTT

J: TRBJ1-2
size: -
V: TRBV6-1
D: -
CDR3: CASSEVFYSSPYGYTF
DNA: TGTGCCAGCAGTGAAGTTTTTTATAGCTCACCCTATGGCTACACCTTC

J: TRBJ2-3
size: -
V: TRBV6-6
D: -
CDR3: CASRQTGSPSTDTQYF
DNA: TGTGCCAGCAGACAGACGGGATCACCTAGCACAGATACGCAGTATTTT

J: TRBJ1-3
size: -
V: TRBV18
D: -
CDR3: CASSPNSRSGNTIYF
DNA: TGTGCCAGCTCACCGAACAGTCGCTCTGGAAACACCATATATTTT

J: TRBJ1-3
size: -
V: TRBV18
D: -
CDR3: CASSPRESSGNTIYF
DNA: TGTGCCAGCTCACCACGGGAGAGCTCTGGAAACACCATATATTTT

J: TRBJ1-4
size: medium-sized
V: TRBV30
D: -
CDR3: CAWSPPWGLGEKLFF
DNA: TGTGCCTGGAGTCCCCCTTGGGGGCTCGGTGAAAAACTGTTTTTT

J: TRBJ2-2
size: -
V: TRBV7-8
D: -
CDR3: CASSPQSNTGELFF
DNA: TGTGCCAGCAGCCCCCAATCTAACACCGGGGAGCTGTTTTTT

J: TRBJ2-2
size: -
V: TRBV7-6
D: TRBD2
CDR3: CASSLLGGRVAGELFF
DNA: TGTGCCAGCAGCTTACTTGGCGGGAGGGTCGCCGGGGAGCTGTTTTTT

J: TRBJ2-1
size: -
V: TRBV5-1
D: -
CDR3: CASSRQVRLDLDYNEQFF
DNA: TGCGCCAGCTCCAGACAGGTACGACTAGATCTGGACTACAATGAGCAGTTCTTC

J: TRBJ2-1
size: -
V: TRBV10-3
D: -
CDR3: CAITPGAPGDEQFF
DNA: TGTGCCATCACCCCGGGGGCCCCCGGAGATGAGCAGTTCTTC

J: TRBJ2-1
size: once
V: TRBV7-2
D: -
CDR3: CASRVARDMGEQFF
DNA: TGTGCCAGCAGAGTGGCGCGGGATATGGGTGAGCAGTTCTTC

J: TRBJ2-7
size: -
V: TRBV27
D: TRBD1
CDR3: CASSFLGQGAFEYF
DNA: TGTGCCAGCAGTTTCCTGGGACAGGGGGCTTTTGAGTACTTC

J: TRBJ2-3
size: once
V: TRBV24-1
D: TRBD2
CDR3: CATSDHSGGADDTQYF
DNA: TGTGCCACCAGTGACCATAGCGGGGGGGCCGACGATACGCAGTATTTT

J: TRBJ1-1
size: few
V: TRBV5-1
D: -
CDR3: CASSLVGESTEAFF
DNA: TGCGCCAGCAGCTTGGTAGGGGAGTCCACTGAAGCTTTCTTT

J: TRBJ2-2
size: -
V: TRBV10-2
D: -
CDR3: CASSRGSTGELFF
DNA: TGCGCCAGCAGTAGGGGGAGCACCGGGGAGCTGTTTTTT

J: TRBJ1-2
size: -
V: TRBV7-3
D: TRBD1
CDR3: CASSPGTGLGGYTF
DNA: TGTGCCAGCAGCCCCGGGACAGGGTTGGGAGGCTACACCTTC